A single sample is the source of the 28 T cell receptor beta chains below, sequenced in a study of spatial heterogeneity in lung cancer. Time point noted: sample taken at primary tumor resection. Unsorted tumor, nontumor lung tissue or cryopreserved PBMC supplied the whole RNA. TCRdb re-called the 5' RACE reads through MiXCR, storing one row per CDR3 protein. The table lists more than 7,500 distinct CDR3 sequences, 4% to 5% of them singletons. Sequenced here: PBMCs, sampled at surgery. The receptors here all came from a male donor with early-stage non-small cell lung cancer.

This clonotype was counted ten times or more. As an off-target read in a library built for alpha chains, this beta chain has a frequency of little significance. The chain links TRBV12-3 or TRBV12-4 to TRBJ2-1, with TRBD1 matching over 9 bases. J gave up 10 bases and V 3 bases, and 7 bases lay outside the gene matches. This CDR3 comprises 14 residues. CDR3 sequence reads: CASSFKQGAGEQFF. CDR3 bases: TGTGCCAGCAGTTTTAAACAGGGGGCGGGAGAGCAGTTCTTC.

This clonotype was seen at least ten times. A library made for alpha chains picked up this beta chain off target, so its size means little. The chain carries TRBV29-1 and TRBJ1-2; 8 bases agree with TRBD1. V was clipped by 4 bases and J by 5 bases; unmatched bases: 6. The CDR3 consists of 13 residues. Germline V gives CDR1 SQVTM, CDR2 ANQGSEA. The chain's CDR3 is CSVGTGGGYGYTF. CDR3 coding DNA: TGCAGCGTTGGTACAGGGGGAGGGTATGGCTACACCTTC.

This clonotype was detected a few times. This beta chain turned up in a library designed for alpha chains; as an off-target read, its abundance says little. V usage is TRBV6-6 and J usage is TRBJ2-7; D may correspond to TRBD1 or TRBD2 (5 bases each). The CDR3 length is 15 residues. Between the trimmed V and J ends, which lost 6 bases and 0 bases, there was a span of 15 bases. CDR1 and CDR2 from the germline V gene are MNHNY and SVGAGI (reference sequence). CDR3 sequence reads: CASSRDSRGSYEQYV. The CDR3, as DNA: TGTGCCAGCAGCCGAGACAGTCGGGGCTCCTACGAGCAGTACGTC.

This clonotype turned up a few times. Being off target in a library aimed at alpha chains, this beta chain has a size of little meaning. The J gene is TRBJ2-3, the V gene TRBV7-6, with D possibly being TRBD2 (5 bases). Germline values: CDR1 SGHVS, CDR2 FNYEAQ. Trimming pared 5 bases from V and 2 bases from J, leaving 14 bases between. The CDR3 totals 15 residues. The CDR3 nucleotides read TGTGCCAGCAGCCAATACCGGGGATACACAGATACGCAGTATTTT. It translates to CASSQYRGYTDTQYF.

This clonotype was seen repeatedly, ten times or more. As an off-target read in a library built for alpha chains, this beta chain has a frequency of little significance. This chain links TRBV7-9 with TRBJ1-4; D ambiguous. The CDR3 is made up of 16 amino acids. The germline gives CDR1 SEHNR, CDR2 FQNEAQ (reference sequence). V was trimmed by 5 bases and J by 2 bases, leaving 15 bases between them. Written as DNA, the CDR3 is TGTGCCAGCAGCGCAACTAGGGCGGCCACTAATGAAAAACTGTTTTTT. Translating it yields CASSATRAATNEKLFF.

This clonotype was counted ten times or more. A library prepared for alpha chains yielded this beta chain as an off-target read; its size is of little meaning. This chain links TRBV20-1 with TRBJ2-2, with 7 bases aligning to TRBD2. The germline gives CDR1 DFQATT, CDR2 SNEGSKA (reference sequence). The CDR3 is 14 residues long. V lost 1 base, J lost 5 bases, and 4 bases stayed unmatched. CDR3 protein: CSARVFSGTGELFF. The CDR3 bases are TGCAGTGCTAGAGTTTTTAGCGGGACCGGGGAGCTGTTTTTT.

By sample share, this clonotype is medium-sized (0.01 to 0.1%). This beta chain is a stray sequence in a library constructed for alpha chains; its clone size is not meaningful. This rearrangement joins TRBV10-3 to TRBJ1-2, with D perhaps matching TRBD1 (5 bases). Deletions cut 2 bases from V and 7 bases from J, with 11 bases between. This CDR3 contains 13 residues. Germline CDR1 reads ENHRY; CDR2 reads SYGVKD. CDR3 sequence: CAISETGQRGYTF. As DNA, the CDR3 is TGTGCCATCAGTGAGACGGGGCAGCGTGGCTACACCTTC.

A remark on this clonotype: In a library made to pick up alpha chains, this beta chain is a stray read with a size that means little. V and J are TRBV29-1 and TRBJ1-1; TRBD1 might be the D (5 bases). Trimming stripped 4 bases from V and 3 bases from J, with 12 bases between. The V gene's germline CDR1 is SQVTM and CDR2 ANQGSEA. This CDR3 region has 13 residues. The CDR3 loop is CSVGEQVHTEAFF. CDR3 DNA sequence: TGCAGCGTTGGAGAACAGGTGCACACTGAAGCTTTCTTT.

This clonotype was detected ten times or more. This beta chain is off target for a library built for alpha chains, so its abundance means little. The gene calls are TRBV10-2 and TRBJ2-6; D is undetermined. This CDR3 is 13 amino acids long. With 7 bases removed from V and 0 bases from J, the gap between germline ends came to 4 bases. The germline V gene has CDR1 WSHSY and CDR2 SAAADI. CDR3 bases: TGCGCCAGCAAAGTCTCTGGGGCCAACGTCCTGACTTTC. This codes for CASKVSGANVLTF.

Comment on this clonotype: Found in a library prepared for alpha chains, this beta chain is an off-target read, and its abundance has little meaning. The chain joins TRBV30 to TRBJ2-7, with 8 bases lining up with TRBD2. The germline V gene has CDR1 GTSNPN and CDR2 SVGIG (reference sequence). Losses at the gene ends were 1 base for V and 2 bases for J; bases not matched to a gene: 1. This CDR3 comprises 13 residues. CDR3 amino acids: CAWSGGGPYEQYF. CDR3 sequence (DNA): TGTGCCTGGAGTGGCGGGGGGCCCTACGAGCAGTACTTC.

The table lists this clonotype with many counts. This beta chain is a stray sequence in a library constructed for alpha chains; its clone size is not meaningful. V and J are TRBV27 and TRBJ2-2; 11 nucleotides agree with TRBD1. CDR3 size: 16 residues. Germline V lookup: CDR1 MNHEY, CDR2 SMNVEV (reference sequence). With V trimmed by 6 bases and J by 6 bases, 9 bases remained unmatched. The CDR3 loop reads CASRGQGVQRAGELFF. CDR3 DNA sequence: TGTGCCAGCAGGGGACAGGGGGTGCAGAGGGCCGGGGAGCTGTTTTTT.

In this sample, this clonotype turned up many times. As an off-target read in a library built for alpha chains, this beta chain has a frequency of little significance. CDR3 amino acids: CASSLGGTGGSDTQYF. Written as DNA, the CDR3 is TGCGCCAGCAGCCTGGGCGGGACAGGGGGATCAGATACGCAGTATTTT. The chain recombines TRBV5-1 with TRBJ2-3; 11 bases fit TRBD1. This CDR3 contains 16 residues. V was clipped by 4 bases and J by 4 bases; unmatched bases: 8. Germline CDR1 and CDR2: SGHRS and YFSETQ.

Sample share makes this clonotype medium-sized. The library was prepared for alpha chains; this beta chain is a stray read, so its frequency means little. The rearrangement links TRBV2 to TRBJ2-7; 11 bases are a match to TRBD1. Germline V gene sequence: CDR1 SNHLY, CDR2 FYNNEI. The CDR3 consists of 13 residues. The J segment lost 6 bases and the V segment lost 6 bases, leaving 4 bases of the junction unmatched. The CDR3 nucleotides read TGTGCCAGCAGGGACAGGGGGCCGGCCGAGCAGTACTTC. Translating it yields CASRDRGPAEQYF.

This clonotype was counted ten times or more. This beta chain came through as a stray read in a library set up for alpha chains, and its size says little. The rearrangement uses TRBV9 and TRBJ2-3; D perhaps matches TRBD1 (5 bases). Germline loops: CDR1 SGDLS, CDR2 YYNGEE. The V end lost 3 bases, the J end lost 7 bases, and 12 bases lay between the germline ends. This CDR3 has 13 residues. The CDR3 sequence: CASSEGFANTQYF. The CDR3 DNA is TGTGCCAGCAGCGAGGGGTTCGCGAATACGCAGTATTTT.

Points on this clonotype: The size of this beta chain means little, since it is a stray read in a library made for alpha chains. The CDR3 loop is CASSPQQVTAKNIQYF. The CDR3 DNA follows: TGTGCCAGCAGTCCTCAACAGGTTACAGCCAAAAACATTCAGTACTTC. The chain links TRBV6-5 to TRBJ2-4, with a tentative D call TRBD1 (5 bases). The length of the CDR3 is 16 residues. Per the germline V gene, CDR1 is MNHEY and CDR2 is SVGAGI. Trimming left V 5 bases short and J 0 bases short, with 14 bases between.

This clonotype is medium-sized within its sample. With the library built for alpha chains, this beta chain is off target and its frequency is not meaningful. This chain joins TRBV4-3 and TRBJ2-7; D possibly corresponds to TRBD2 (6 bases). CDR1 LGHNA and CDR2 YSLEER come from the germline V gene. CDR3 length: 14 residues. V lost 1 base to trimming and J lost 5 bases, with 12 bases between them. In nucleotides, the CDR3 is TGCGCCAGCAGCCAAGGGTTGGCGGGGCACGAGCAGTACTTC. It is translated as CASSQGLAGHEQYF.

This clonotype was picked up many times. Since it is a stray read in a library aimed at alpha chains, this beta chain has a size that is not meaningful. The rearrangement joins TRBV19 to TRBJ1-6; a weak D match, TRBD1 (6 bases). This CDR3 region has 11 residues. V lost 8 bases, J lost 10 bases, and 9 bases lay in between. Per germline, CDR1 LNHDA and CDR2 SQIVND (reference sequence). The CDR3 region is CASHRESPLHF. In DNA, the CDR3 is TGTGCCAGTCACAGGGAGTCACCCCTCCACTTT.

By proportion, this clonotype is medium-sized. The library was prepared for alpha chains; this beta chain is a stray read, so its frequency means little. The CDR3 sequence: CATVGGVQETQYF. The CDR3 DNA sequence: TGTGCCACCGTCGGTGGGGTCCAAGAGACCCAGTACTTC. The chain links TRBV10-3 to TRBJ2-5; no clear D gene. CDR1 and CDR2 (germline): ENHRY, SYGVKD. The V end lost 10 bases, the J end lost 1 base, and 13 bases lay between the germline ends. This CDR3 is built from 13 residues.

Comments on this clonotype: In a library made to pick up alpha chains, this beta chain is a stray read with a size that means little. The V call is TRBV6-2 or TRBV6-3, the J call TRBJ2-3; 7 bases are a match to TRBD1. The CDR3 length is 15 residues. Germline V gives CDR1 MNHEY, CDR2 SVGEGT. J lost 8 bases, V lost 7 bases, and 15 bases had no gene match. The CDR3 protein is CASTDPTGLYGTQYF. The DNA for the CDR3 is TGTGCCAGCACCGATCCGACAGGGTTGTACGGTACGCAGTATTTT.

In its sample, this clonotype is medium-sized (0.01 to 0.1%). This beta chain is a stray read from a library made for alpha chains; its abundance is not meaningful. This CDR3 is CASKAGTPSNHGNQPQHF. The CDR3 DNA follows: TGCGCCAGCAAGGCCGGGACACCCAGCAACCATGGCAATCAGCCCCAGCATTTT. The J gene is TRBJ1-5, the V gene TRBV4-1, with a tentative D call TRBD1 (6 bases). Germline V CDR1 and CDR2: MGHRA, YSYEKL. CDR3 length equals 18 residues. V was cut by 7 bases and J by 2 bases, with 24 bases left in between.

In its sample, this clonotype was seen many times. Because the library targeted alpha chains, this beta chain is an off-target read whose size means little. This chain connects TRBV29-1 to TRBJ2-1, with D perhaps given as TRBD1 or TRBD2 (5 bases each). The CDR3 runs to 14 residues. In germline, CDR1 is SQVTM, CDR2 ANQGSEA. Deletions cut 6 bases from V and 0 bases from J, with 12 bases between. Written as DNA, the CDR3 is TGCAGCGTGACCGGGACGGACTCCTACAATGAGCAGTTCTTC. Its translation: CSVTGTDSYNEQFF.

This clonotype was seen repeatedly, ten times or more. This beta chain is an off-target read within a library intended for alpha chains, so its frequency means little. The genes are TRBV7-2 and TRBJ2-3, with D possibly being TRBD1 or TRBD2 (5 bases each). V was clipped by 0 bases and J by 0 bases, with 7 bases between them. Germline V gene sequence: CDR1 SGHTA, CDR2 FQGNSA. The CDR3 totals 15 residues. Here the CDR3 reads CASSLAGVSTDTQYF. CDR3 nucleotide sequence: TGTGCCAGCAGCTTAGCGGGGGTGAGCACAGATACGCAGTATTTT.

This clonotype ranks as medium-sized. With the library built for alpha chains, this beta chain is off target and its frequency is not meaningful. The chain employs TRBV29-1 and TRBJ1-5; D unresolved. CDR1 and CDR2 from the germline V gene are SQVTM and ANQGSEA. The length of the CDR3 is 12 residues. Deletions cut 6 bases from V and 2 bases from J, with 8 bases between. CDR3 loop: CSVLVGNQPQHF. CDR3 nucleotide sequence: TGCAGCGTGTTGGTGGGCAATCAGCCCCAGCATTTT.

This clonotype is categorized as medium-sized. In a library made to pick up alpha chains, this beta chain is a stray read with a size that means little. The chain joins TRBV7-2 to TRBJ2-1; D is unclear. V was cut by 1 base and J by 11 bases, with 9 bases left in between. The CDR3 spans 12 residues. Germline CDR1 SGHTA, CDR2 FQGNSA. The DNA of the CDR3 is TGTGCCAGCAGCTTAGGGGGTAATCAGCAGTTCTTC. It yields the protein CASSLGGNQQFF.

As regards this clonotype: This beta chain is a stray read from a library made for alpha chains; its abundance is not meaningful. V gene TRBV27 combines with J gene TRBJ2-1; 9 bases line up with TRBD2. This CDR3 comprises 17 residues. V shed 5 bases and J 6 bases; nucleotides not matched to a gene: 14. The germline V gene has CDR1 MNHEY and CDR2 SMNVEV (reference sequence). CDR3 amino acids: CASSPPSGTSLSNEQFF. As DNA, the CDR3 is TGTGCCAGCAGTCCACCCTCAGGGACTAGCCTATCCAATGAGCAGTTCTTC.

This clonotype is classed as medium-sized (0.01 to 0.1%). This beta chain slipped into a library made for alpha chains as a stray read, so its size is not meaningful. V and J are TRBV11-2 and TRBJ2-3; D is ambiguous. Trimming cost V 2 bases and J 4 bases, with 13 bases left between them. Germline-derived CDR1 and CDR2 are SGHAT and FQNNGV. The CDR3 has 15 amino acids. The DNA of the CDR3 is TGTGCCAGCAGCTTAAATCCGCAGGCAGCAGATACGCAGTATTTT. Residues: CASSLNPQAADTQYF.

In its sample, this clonotype was seen many times. This beta chain was picked up by a library intended for alpha chains and is off target, so its count carries little meaning. This rearrangement joins TRBV7-2 to TRBJ1-3; D call uncertain. CDR1 is SGHTA and CDR2 is FQGNSA in the germline V gene. Trimming took off 1 base at V and 3 bases at J, with 13 bases between the two ends. The CDR3 extends over 16 amino acids. The DNA for the CDR3 is TGTGCCAGCAGCTTAGTCGGGAGCGGGGATGGAAACACCATATATTTT. This codes for CASSLVGSGDGNTIYF.

The sample holds many counts of this clonotype. This beta chain is a stray sequence in a library constructed for alpha chains; its clone size is not meaningful. The chain combines TRBV12-3 or TRBV12-4 with TRBJ1-2; D is unclear. V dropped 3 bases and J dropped 0 bases, with 5 bases sitting between them. The length of the CDR3 is 13 residues. The CDR3 here is CASSLNTNYGYTF. In nucleotides, the CDR3 is TGTGCCAGCAGTTTGAATACTAACTATGGCTACACCTTC.